This T cell receptor beta chain came from a study of OX40 agonist ivuxolimab in advanced cancers. Study in general: Ivuxolimab, an antibody acting as an agonist of OX40 (CD134), was used to treat patients. Every 2 weeks, patients received ivuxolimab intravenously, dosed at 0.01 to 10 mg/kg. At approximately 83% male, the cohort had a mean age of 60 years, ranging from roughly 20 to 90.

Some clones are missing from TCRdb's copy, which holds only in-frame ones; the method was immunoSEQ multiplex PCR. In the table there are roughly 97,000 clones, less than 90% of which are singletons. This CDR3 region has 14 residues. J gave up 1 base and V 4 bases, and 4 bases lay outside the gene matches. The germline CDR1 and CDR2 sequences are MNHNS and SASEGT. Study-wide results and caveats: Circulating CD4+ and CD8+ T cells showed clonal expansion by week 6 at 0.1 to 3.0 mg/kg.

This clone has a handful of counts. Its antigen is as yet unknown. Sequenced material: CD4+ or CD8+ T cells sorted from blood, taken in a trial of the OX40 agonist ivuxolimab. The chain couples TRBV6-1 to TRBJ2-7; TRBD1 matches at 7 bases. This clonotype was obtained from an adult with an advanced solid tumor such as melanoma, head and neck, liver or kidney cancer. The CDR3 here is CASSGDSRSYEQYF. The DNA of the CDR3 is TGTGCCAGCAGTGGGGACAGTAGGTCCTACGAGCAGTACTTC.